The present entry profiles one T cell receptor beta chain with its context. The antigen is not known. CDR1 and CDR2 (germline): SGHKS, YYEKEE (reference sequence). The CDR3 extends over 16 amino acids. This entry belongs to a study of T cell repertoires in aging, cancer and after chemotherapy. Study-wide results and limits: Compared with age-matched healthy donors, untreated hematological or solid cancer patients showed higher blood TCR clonality. Rebound thymic output was suggested by rising median generation probability during chemotherapy in each cancer cohort. The repertoire data cannot show anything about immunological memory following chemotherapy.

TRB rearrangements spanning V, D and J were amplified using mixed TRB-A/B primers. MiXCR, run by TCRdb on the multiplex PCR reads, gives a single entry per CDR3 protein. This table holds 7,000 to 9,500 distinct CDR3 sequences, approximately 35% found once. TCR beta rearrangements were amplified from peripheral blood genomic DNA. The V and J genes are TRBV5-5 and TRBJ2-4; D gene uncertain. The DNA matches TRBJ2-7 better at its end, which makes the J call doubtful. What was sequenced was blood. This receptor was obtained from a human donor in good health. The donor label of this sample is uncertain. CDR3 sequence reads: CASSLEAVHLEAEQYF. As DNA, the CDR3 is TGTGCCAGCAGCTTGGAGGCGGTTCACCTAGAGGCCGAGCAGTACTTC.